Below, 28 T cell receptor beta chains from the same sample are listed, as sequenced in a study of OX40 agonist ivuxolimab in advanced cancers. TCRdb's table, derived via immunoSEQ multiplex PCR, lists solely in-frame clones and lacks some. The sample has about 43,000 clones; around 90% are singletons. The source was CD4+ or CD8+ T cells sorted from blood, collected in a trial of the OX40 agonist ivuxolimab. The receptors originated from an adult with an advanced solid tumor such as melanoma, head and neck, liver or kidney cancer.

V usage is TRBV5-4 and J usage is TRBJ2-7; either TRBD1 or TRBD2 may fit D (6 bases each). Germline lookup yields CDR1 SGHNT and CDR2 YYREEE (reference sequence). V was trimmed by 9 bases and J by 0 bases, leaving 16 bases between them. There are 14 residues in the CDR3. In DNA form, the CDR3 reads TGTGCCATGCGGGACACCGAGACCTCCTACGAGCAGTACTTC. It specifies CAMRDTETSYEQYF. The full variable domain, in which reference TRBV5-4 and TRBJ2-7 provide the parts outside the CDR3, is ETGVTQSPTHLIKTRGQQVTLRCSSQSGHNTVSWYQQALGQGPQFIFQYYREEENGRGNFPPRFSGLQFPNYSSELNVNALELDDSALYLCAMRDTETSYEQYFGPGTRLTVT.

The CDR3 DNA follows: TGTGCCAGCAGAAGCGGGGGCGCAGCCTACGAGCAGTACTTC. Protein product: CASRSGGAAYEQYF. This sequence joins TRBV6-5 and TRBJ2-7; 8 bases line up with TRBD2. V shed 6 bases and J 2 bases; nucleotides not matched to a gene: 6. This CDR3 is 14 amino acids long. Germline V gene lookup returns CDR1 MNHEY and CDR2 SVGAGI.

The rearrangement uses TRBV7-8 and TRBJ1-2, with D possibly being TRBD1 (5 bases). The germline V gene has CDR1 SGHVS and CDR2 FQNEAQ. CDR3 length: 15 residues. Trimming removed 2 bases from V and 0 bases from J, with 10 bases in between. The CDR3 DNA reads TGTGCCAGCAGCTTACGCGACAGCCCTAACTATGGCTACACCTTC. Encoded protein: CASSLRDSPNYGYTF.

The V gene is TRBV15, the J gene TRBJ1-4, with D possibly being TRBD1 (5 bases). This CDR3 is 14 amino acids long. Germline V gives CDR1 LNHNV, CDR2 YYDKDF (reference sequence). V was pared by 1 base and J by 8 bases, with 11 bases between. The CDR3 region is CATSRAGEGEKLFF. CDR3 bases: TGTGCCACCAGCAGAGCTGGGGAGGGGGAAAAACTGTTTTTT.

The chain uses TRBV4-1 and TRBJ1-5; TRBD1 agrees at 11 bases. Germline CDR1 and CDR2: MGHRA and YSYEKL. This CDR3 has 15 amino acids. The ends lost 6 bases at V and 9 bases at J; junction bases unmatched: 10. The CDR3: CASRFRTGGAWPQHF. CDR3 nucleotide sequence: TGCGCCAGCAGATTCCGGACAGGGGGCGCCTGGCCCCAGCATTTT.

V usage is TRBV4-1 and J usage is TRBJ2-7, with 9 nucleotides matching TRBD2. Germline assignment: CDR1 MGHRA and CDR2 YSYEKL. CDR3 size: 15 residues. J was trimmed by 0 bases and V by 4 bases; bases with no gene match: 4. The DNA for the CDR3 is TGCGCCAGCAGCCGGACTAGCGCCTTCTCCTACGAGCAGTACTTC. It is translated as CASSRTSAFSYEQYF.

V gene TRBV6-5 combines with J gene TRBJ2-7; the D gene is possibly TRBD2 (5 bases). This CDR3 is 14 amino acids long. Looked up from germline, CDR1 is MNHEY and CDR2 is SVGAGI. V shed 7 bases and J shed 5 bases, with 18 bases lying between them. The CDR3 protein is CASNPSGVLHEQYF. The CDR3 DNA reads TGTGCCAGCAATCCGAGCGGAGTTTTGCACGAGCAGTACTTC.

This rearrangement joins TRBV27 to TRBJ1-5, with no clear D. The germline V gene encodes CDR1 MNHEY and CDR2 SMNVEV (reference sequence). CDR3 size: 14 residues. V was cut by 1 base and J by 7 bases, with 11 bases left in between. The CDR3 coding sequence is TGTGCCAGCAGTTTATTAGGTCAGTCCCAGCCCCAGCATTTT. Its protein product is CASSLLGQSQPQHF.

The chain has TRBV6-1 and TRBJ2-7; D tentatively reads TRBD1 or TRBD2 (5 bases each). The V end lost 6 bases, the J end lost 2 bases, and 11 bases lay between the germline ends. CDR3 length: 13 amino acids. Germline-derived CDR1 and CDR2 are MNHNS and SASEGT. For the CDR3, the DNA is TGTGCCAGCAGCGGGACCACAACCTACGAGCAGTACTTC. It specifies CASSGTTTYEQYF.

DNA of the CDR3: TGTGCCAGCAGTTTATCTAGCGGGAGGAGCACAGATACGCAGTATTTT. Translation: CASSLSSGRSTDTQYF. The chain recombines TRBV27 with TRBJ2-3; TRBD2 aligns across 10 bases. With V trimmed by 0 bases and J by 0 bases, 0 bases remained unmatched. The CDR3 length is 16 residues. Germline CDR1 reads MNHEY; CDR2 reads SMNVEV (reference sequence).

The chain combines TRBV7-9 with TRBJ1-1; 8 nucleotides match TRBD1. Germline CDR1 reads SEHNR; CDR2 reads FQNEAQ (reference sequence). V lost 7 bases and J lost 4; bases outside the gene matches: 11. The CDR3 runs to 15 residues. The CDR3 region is CASTLSRTGSTEAFF. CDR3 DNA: TGTGCCAGCACCCTAAGTAGGACAGGGTCCACTGAAGCTTTCTTT.

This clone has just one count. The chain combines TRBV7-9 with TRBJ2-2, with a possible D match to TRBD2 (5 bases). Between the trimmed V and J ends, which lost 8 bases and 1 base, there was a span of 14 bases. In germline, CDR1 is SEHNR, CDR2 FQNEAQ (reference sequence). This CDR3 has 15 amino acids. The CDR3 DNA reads TGTGCCAGCCGCCGAGGGTCTATGAACACCGGGGAGCTGTTTTTT. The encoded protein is CASRRGSMNTGELFF.

The CDR3 sequence is CASSYLRGKTQYF. The CDR3 DNA follows: TGTGCCAGCAGTTACCTCAGGGGAAAGACCCAGTACTTC. The chain employs TRBV6-5 and TRBJ2-5, with TRBD1 as a possible D gene (6 bases). Germline loops: CDR1 MNHEY, CDR2 SVGAGI. The CDR3 is 13 residues long. V was shortened by 2 bases and J by 6 bases, with 10 bases between the two germline ends.

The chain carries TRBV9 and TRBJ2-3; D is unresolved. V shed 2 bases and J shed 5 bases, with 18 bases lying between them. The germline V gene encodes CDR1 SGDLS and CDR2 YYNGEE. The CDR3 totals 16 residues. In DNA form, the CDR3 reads TGTGCCAGCAGCGTTTCCGGGCTCCCCAAGGAAGATACGCAGTATTTT. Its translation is CASSVSGLPKEDTQYF.

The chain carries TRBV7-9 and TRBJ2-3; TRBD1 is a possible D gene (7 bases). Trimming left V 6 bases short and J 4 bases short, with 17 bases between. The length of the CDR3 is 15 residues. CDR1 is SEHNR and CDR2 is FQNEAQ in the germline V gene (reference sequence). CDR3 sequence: CASRQGGGGPDTQYF. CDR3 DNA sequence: TGTGCCAGCAGACAAGGAGGGGGCGGCCCAGATACGCAGTATTTT.

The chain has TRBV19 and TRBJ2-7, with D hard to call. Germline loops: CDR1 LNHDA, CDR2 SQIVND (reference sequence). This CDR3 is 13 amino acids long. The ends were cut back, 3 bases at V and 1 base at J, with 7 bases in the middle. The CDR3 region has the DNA TGTGCCAGTAGTATTGTCAATTCCTACGAGCAGTACTTC. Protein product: CASSIVNSYEQYF.

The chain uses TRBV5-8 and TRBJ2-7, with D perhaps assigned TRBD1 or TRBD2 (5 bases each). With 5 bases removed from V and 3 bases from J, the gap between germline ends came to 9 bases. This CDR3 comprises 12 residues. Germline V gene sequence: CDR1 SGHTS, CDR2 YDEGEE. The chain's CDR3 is CASSWDGYEQYF. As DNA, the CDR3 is TGTGCCAGCAGTTGGGACGGCTACGAGCAGTACTTC. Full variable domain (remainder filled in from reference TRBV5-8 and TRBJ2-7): EAGVTQSPTHLIKTRGQQATLRCSPISGHTSVYWYQQALGLGLQFLLWYDEGEERNRGNFPPRFSGRQFPNYSSELNVNALELEDSALYLCASSWDGYEQYFGPGTRLTVT.

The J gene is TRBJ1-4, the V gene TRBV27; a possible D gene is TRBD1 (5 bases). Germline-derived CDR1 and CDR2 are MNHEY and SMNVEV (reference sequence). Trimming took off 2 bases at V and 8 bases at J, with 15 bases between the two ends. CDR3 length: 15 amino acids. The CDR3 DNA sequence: TGTGCCAGCAGTTTAAAGTGGGGCCGGACGGAAAAACTGTTTTTT. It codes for CASSLKWGRTEKLFF.

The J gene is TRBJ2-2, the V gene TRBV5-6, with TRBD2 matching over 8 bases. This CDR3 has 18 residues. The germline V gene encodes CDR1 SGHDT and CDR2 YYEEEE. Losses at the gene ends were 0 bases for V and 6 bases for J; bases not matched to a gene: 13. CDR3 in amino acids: CASSLVTYLAGRPGELFF. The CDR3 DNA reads TGTGCCAGCAGCTTGGTTACCTACTTAGCGGGGAGGCCCGGGGAGCTGTTTTTT.

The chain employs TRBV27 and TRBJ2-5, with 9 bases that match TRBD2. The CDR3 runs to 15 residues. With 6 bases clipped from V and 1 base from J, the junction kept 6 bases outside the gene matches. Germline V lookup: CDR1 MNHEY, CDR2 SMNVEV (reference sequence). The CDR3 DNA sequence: TGTGCCAGCAGCCCCGGGACTAGCCCCCAAGAGACCCAGTACTTC. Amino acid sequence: CASSPGTSPQETQYF.

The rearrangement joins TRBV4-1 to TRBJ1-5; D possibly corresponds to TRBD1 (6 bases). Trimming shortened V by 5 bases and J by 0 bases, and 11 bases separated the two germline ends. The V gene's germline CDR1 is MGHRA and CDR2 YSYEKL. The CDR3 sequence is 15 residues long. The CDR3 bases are TGCGCCAGCAGCAGAGGGGGGGGTAGCAATCAGCCCCAGCATTTT. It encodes CASSRGGGSNQPQHF.

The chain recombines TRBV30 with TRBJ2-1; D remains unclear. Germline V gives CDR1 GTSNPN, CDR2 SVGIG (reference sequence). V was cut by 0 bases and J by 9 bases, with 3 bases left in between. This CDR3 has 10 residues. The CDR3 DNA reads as TGTGCCTGGAGTGTACGTGAGCAGTTCTTC. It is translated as CAWSVREQFF.

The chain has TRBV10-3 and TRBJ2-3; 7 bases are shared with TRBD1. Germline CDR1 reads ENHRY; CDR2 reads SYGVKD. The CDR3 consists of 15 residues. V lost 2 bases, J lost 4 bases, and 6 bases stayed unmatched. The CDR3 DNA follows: TGTGCCATCAGTGAGGACAGGGAGCATTCAGATACGCAGTATTTT. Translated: CAISEDREHSDTQYF.

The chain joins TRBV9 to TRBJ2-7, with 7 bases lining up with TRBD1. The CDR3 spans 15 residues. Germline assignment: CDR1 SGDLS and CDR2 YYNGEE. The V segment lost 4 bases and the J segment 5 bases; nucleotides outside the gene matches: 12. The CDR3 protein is CASSPRQGSKNEQYF. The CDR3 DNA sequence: TGTGCCAGCAGCCCCAGACAGGGAAGTAAGAACGAGCAGTACTTC. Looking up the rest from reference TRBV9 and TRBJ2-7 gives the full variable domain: DSGVTQTPKHLITATGQRVTLRCSPRSGDLSVYWYQQSLDQGLQFLIQYYNGEERAKGNILERFSAQQFPDLHSELNLSSLELGDSALYFCASSPRQGSKNEQYFGPGTRLTVT.

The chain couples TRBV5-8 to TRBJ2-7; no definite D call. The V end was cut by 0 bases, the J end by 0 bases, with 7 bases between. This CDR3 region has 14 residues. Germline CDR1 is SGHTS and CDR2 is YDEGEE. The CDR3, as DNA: TGTGCCAGCAGCTTGGACTATAGCTCCTACGAGCAGTACTTC. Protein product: CASSLDYSSYEQYF.

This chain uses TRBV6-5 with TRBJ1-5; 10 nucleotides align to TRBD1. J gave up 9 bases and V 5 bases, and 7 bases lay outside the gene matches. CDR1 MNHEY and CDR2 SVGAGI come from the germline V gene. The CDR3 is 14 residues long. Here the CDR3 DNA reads TGTGCCAGCAGTGAAAGACAGGGGGCATGGCCCCAGCATTTT. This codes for CASSERQGAWPQHF.

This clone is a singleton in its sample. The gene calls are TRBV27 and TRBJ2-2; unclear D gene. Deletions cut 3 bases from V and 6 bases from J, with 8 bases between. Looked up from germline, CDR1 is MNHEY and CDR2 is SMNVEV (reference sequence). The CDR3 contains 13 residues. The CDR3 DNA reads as TGTGCCAGCAGTTTGTCCAGTCCCGGGGAGCTGTTTTTT. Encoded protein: CASSLSSPGELFF.

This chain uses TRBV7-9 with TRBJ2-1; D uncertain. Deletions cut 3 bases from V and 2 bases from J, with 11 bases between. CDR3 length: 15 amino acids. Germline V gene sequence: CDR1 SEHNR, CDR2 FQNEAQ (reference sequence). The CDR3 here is CASSLEQRPYNEQFF. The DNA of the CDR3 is TGTGCCAGCAGCTTGGAACAGCGTCCCTACAATGAGCAGTTCTTC.